Below, one T cell receptor beta chain is given with its context. Its antigen remains unknown. The sample comes from a study of glioma-infiltrating T cells. Broader study findings: Gliomas, especially low-grade, showed above-expected tissue-blood divergence; non-neoplastic patients showed below.

Trimming took 0 bases from V and 2 from J, leaving 15 bases between them. The CDR3 has 17 amino acids. TCR alpha and beta CDR3 regions were amplified from RNA using iRepertoire nested multiplex PCR. Input was roughly 85-450 ng of tissue mRNA or PBMC total RNA. TCRdb redid the calling of the multiplex PCR reads with MiXCR, one entry per CDR3 protein. The repertoire holds about 89,000 distinct CDR3 sequences, with about a quarter as singletons. This sequence originates from a human donor with low-grade glioma or glioblastoma, undergoing nonglioma brain surgery, or in good health (not recorded which). The rearrangement links TRBV12-3 or TRBV12-4 to TRBJ2-3; D unresolved. The sequenced material came from glioma tissue, nonneoplastic brain tissue, or PBMCs (not recorded which). CDR3 amino acids: CASSLARTSNPTDTQYF. The CDR3 DNA follows: TGTGCCAGCAGTTTAGCGCGGACGTCAAATCCCACAGATACGCAGTATTTT.